The clone carrying this TCR beta chain was counted at least ten times. MiXCR was run by TCRdb on the RT-PCR reads, yielding one entry per CDR3 protein. The table lists approximately 720,000 distinct CDR3 sequences, 14% of them singletons, with 3.6% in the top ten. This CDR3 spans 15 amino acids. The ends were cut back, 0 bases at V and 5 bases at J, with 11 bases in the middle. Germline V CDR1 and CDR2: LNHNV, YYDKDF (reference sequence). The source of this sequence is a female donor in good health, serving as a healthy control. The material sequenced was memory CD4+ T cells from blood. The rearrangement uses TRBV15 and TRBJ2-1; no firm D call. The CDR3 coding sequence is TGTGCCACCAGCAGAGATAGAGCGCCAAACAATGAGCAGTTCTTC. Protein product: CATSRDRAPNNEQFF.